This T cell receptor beta chain was sequenced in a study of blood T cells in healthy people across ages. Study-wide findings and caveats: Estimates drawn from one million T cells were deemed to understate diversity. As age increased, TCR beta diversity per million T cells fell in a roughly linear fashion.

The sample providers were healthy Caucasian people from Russia, aged roughly 6 to 90. Donors gave roughly 10 milliliters of peripheral blood apiece. With regard to this clonotype: Its specificity is not known.

The CDR3 loop spans 15 amino acids. V was clipped by 3 bases and J by 6 bases, with 12 bases between them. For the second PCR, which ran for about 7 to 11 cycles, a sample-barcoded 5' primer and a J-beta primer mix were used. TCRdb ran MiXCR on the 5' RACE reads and lists one entry per CDR3 protein. Among 1.5 million to 2 million distinct CDR3 sequences, around 48% were seen once, and the ten largest hold 2.1%. The clonotype originates from a middle-aged woman in good health. This sequence joins TRBV12-3 or TRBV12-4 and TRBJ1-6; a weak D match, TRBD1 (5 bases). Material for sequencing was blood. As DNA, the CDR3 is TGTGCCAGCAGTTTGTCCCAGGGACCTAATTCACCCCTCCACTTT. Protein: CASSLSQGPNSPLHF.